These T cell receptor beta chains were read from a single sample in a study of blood T cell repertoires in COVID-19. Data came from immunoSEQ multiplex PCR; TCRdb stores just in-frame clones and leaves some out. The repertoire consists of under 250,000 clones, with 86% occurring once and the leading ten covering 1.5% to 2%. The sequenced sample was peripheral blood. Receptors originate from a woman aged 60-70 years who had recovered from COVID-19. CDR3s include the opening cysteine and the closing phenylalanine or tryptophan. The D gene is left open where the match is weak. Some rows mark clone size as missing; the rest say once, few, many or name a class of expanded clone.

. | TRBJ2-2 | . | 17 | TRBV5-6 | TGTGCCAGCAGCTTGGAAGCGGGGCGGGGGCTCACCGGGGAGCTGTTTTTT | CASSLEAGRGLTGELFF
. | TRBJ1-2 | . | 12 | TRBV29-1 | TGCAGCGGAACGGGGGGGGACTATGGCTACACCTTC | CSGTGGDYGYTF
. | TRBJ1-5 | . | 15 | TRBV10-3 | TGTGCCATCAGCCAGTGGTCGAATAGCAATCAGCCCCAGCATTTT | CAISQWSNSNQPQHF
. | TRBJ1-1 | . | 13 | TRBV19 | TGTGCCAGTAGTATTCGAACAGCTACTGAAGCTTTCTTT | CASSIRTATEAFF
. | TRBJ2-2 | few | 15 | TRBV9 | TGTGCCAGCAGCGCCGGGGGTGCGAACACCGGGGAGCTGTTTTTT | CASSAGGANTGELFF
TRBD1 | TRBJ2-7 | . | 18 | TRBV28 | TGTGCCAGCAGTTTATTGTATATACGGAGACAGGGAACCTACGAGCAGTACTTC | CASSLLYIRRQGTYEQYF
. | TRBJ2-7 | . | 12 | TRBV3-1/TRBV3-2 | TGTGCCAGCAGCCAAATAACGGGCGAGCAGTACTTC | CASSQITGEQYF
TRBD1 | TRBJ2-5 | . | 14 | TRBV7-2 | TGTGCCAGCAGTAGGGACAGGGGTATGGAGACCCAGTACTTC | CASSRDRGMETQYF
TRBD1 | TRBJ2-3 | many | 14 | TRBV19 | TGTGCCAGCCCCCGACAGGGAAGCACAGATACGCAGTATTTT | CASPRQGSTDTQYF
. | TRBJ2-7 | . | 13 | TRBV6-5 | TGTGCCAGCAGTAGACCAGGGTCCTACGAGCAGTACTTC | CASSRPGSYEQYF
. | TRBJ1-4 | . | 16 | TRBV9 | TGTGCCAGCAGCGACCAACCCAGGGGTTCAGCCGAAAAACTGTTTTTT | CASSDQPRGSAEKLFF
TRBD1 | TRBJ1-4 | . | 14 | TRBV7-9 | TGTGCCAGCAGCTTAATGGGACAGGGTGAAAAACTGTTTTTT | CASSLMGQGEKLFF
. | TRBJ1-5 | . | 11 | TRBV2 | TGTGCCAGCGCGGGAAATCAGCCCCAGCATTTT | CASAGNQPQHF
TRBD2 | TRBJ2-2 | . | 21 | TRBV3-1/TRBV3-2 | TGTGCCAGCAGCCAAGTGCCCGAACCCCCTTGTTGGCGGGGGGCCACCGGGGAGCTGTTTTTT | CASSQVPEPPCWRGATGELFF
TRBD2 | TRBJ2-5 | . | 15 | TRBV15 | TGTGCCACCAGTAGGCAGCGGGGCCACCAAGAGACCCAGTACTTC | CATSRQRGHQETQYF
TRBD1 | TRBJ1-1 | . | 14 | TRBV7-3 | TGTGCCAGCAGACTAGGGACAGGGAACACTGAAGCTTTCTTT | CASRLGTGNTEAFF
. | TRBJ1-6 | few | 13 | TRBV19 | TGTGCCAGTGAAGACAGACGGAATTCACCCCTCCACTTT | CASEDRRNSPLHF
. | TRBJ2-4 | . | 18 | TRBV6-4 | TGTGCCAGCAGTGAAACGCCATGGACAGAACTAGCCAAAAACATTCAGTACTTC | CASSETPWTELAKNIQYF
. | TRBJ2-1 | few | 15 | TRBV5-6 | TGTGCCAGCAGCTCGCTGGGGGGGCAGTACAATGAGCAGTTCTTC | CASSSLGGQYNEQFF
. | TRBJ2-3 | . | 14 | TRBV5-4 | TGTGCCAGCAGCTTTAGCAGCCCGGGAGATACGCAGTATTTT | CASSFSSPGDTQYF
. | TRBJ1-3 | . | 17 | TRBV9 | TGTGCCAGCAGCCCTGACAGAATTCTAGGGTCCGGAAACACCATATATTTT | CASSPDRILGSGNTIYF
. | TRBJ2-2 | . | 16 | TRBV3-1/TRBV3-2 | TGTGCCAGCAGCCAAGATGCAGGGGAGGGCACCGGGGAGCTGTTTTTT | CASSQDAGEGTGELFF
TRBD2 | TRBJ2-1 | few | 15 | TRBV7-3 | TGTGCCAGCAGCGCGTCTAGCGGGGCTTACAATGAGCAGTTCTTC | CASSASSGAYNEQFF
. | TRBJ1-1 | . | 15 | TRBV20-1 | TGCAGTGCTAGTGTCAGGGAGGTGTGGAACACTGAAGCTTTCTTT | CSASVREVWNTEAFF
. | TRBJ1-1 | . | 14 | TRBV11-2 | TGTGCCAGCAGCCGAGGGATCTTGAACACTGAAGCTTTCTTT | CASSRGILNTEAFF
. | TRBJ1-4 | once | 14 | TRBV28 | TGTGCCAGCAGTGGGACTCTCATTAATGAAAAACTGTTTTTT | CASSGTLINEKLFF
. | TRBJ2-7 | . | 16 | TRBV5-4 | TGTGCCAGCAGCTTGGCAGCTTCCCGGGGATCCTACGAGCAGTACTTC | CASSLAASRGSYEQYF
TRBD1 | TRBJ1-2 | . | 17 | TRBV7-9 | TGTGCCAGCAGCCGGCCGGGGGGACAGGGCGGTAACTATGGCTACACCTTC | CASSRPGGQGGNYGYTF
. | TRBJ1-5 | . | 14 | TRBV2 | TGTGCCAGCAACGGGGGGTTAGTCAATCAGCCCCAGCATTTT | CASNGGLVNQPQHF
TRBD1 | TRBJ2-5 | . | 15 | TRBV18 | TGTGCCAGCTCAAGCCAGACAGGGGGTGTGGAGACCCAGTACTTC | CASSSQTGGVETQYF
. | TRBJ1-1 | . | 14 | TRBV6-5 | TGTGCCAGCAGTTGGGAGGGTCGGGGCACTGAAGCTTTCTTT | CASSWEGRGTEAFF
TRBD1 | TRBJ1-4 | . | 15 | TRBV5-6 | TGTGCCAGCAGCCAACAGGGGGCGATTAGTGAAAAACTGTTTTTT | CASSQQGAISEKLFF
. | TRBJ2-7 | . | 11 | TRBV6-5 | TGTGCCAGCAGACAAGGGAGGGAGCAGTACTTC | CASRQGREQYF
TRBD2 | TRBJ2-5 | . | 16 | TRBV6-6 | TGTGCCAGCAGTTACTCCGGGACTAGCGGAGAAGAGACCCAGTACTTC | CASSYSGTSGEETQYF
. | TRBJ1-3 | . | 17 | TRBV7-2 | TGTGCCAGCAGCTTAGTTGGGCGGGGGTCTCCTGGAAACACCATATATTTT | CASSLVGRGSPGNTIYF
TRBD1 | TRBJ2-3 | . | 16 | TRBV4-1 | TGCGCCAGCAGCCAAGCCCCGGGACAGGGCCCCGATACGCAGTATTTT | CASSQAPGQGPDTQYF
. | TRBJ2-3 | . | 12 | TRBV19 | TGTGCCAGTAGTACGGGGAGGGATACGCAGTATTTT | CASSTGRDTQYF
TRBD2 | TRBJ2-3 | . | 15 | TRBV9 | TGTGCCAGCAGCATCGGGGGGGCGGGCACAGATACGCAGTATTTT | CASSIGGAGTDTQYF
. | TRBJ2-3 | . | 14 | TRBV6-2/TRBV6-3 | TGTGCCAGCAGTACTAAGAGCGATTCAGATACGCAGTATTTT | CASSTKSDSDTQYF
. | TRBJ2-5 | . | 12 | TRBV4-2 | TGTGCCAGCAGCCAGGAGCCCGCCTTTCGGTACTTC | CASSQEPAFRYF
. | TRBJ2-3 | . | 16 | TRBV27 | TGTGCCAGCAGTTCCGGGGACTTTCTTAGCACAGATACGCAGTATTTT | CASSSGDFLSTDTQYF
. | TRBJ2-5 | . | 14 | TRBV7-2 | TGTGCCAGCAGCTTAGCCGACAGGAAAGAGACCCAGTACTTC | CASSLADRKETQYF
. | TRBJ2-1 | once | 14 | TRBV5-1 | TGCGCCAGCACCCCCCCGGGTACCTACAATGAGCAGTTCTTC | CASTPPGTYNEQFF
. | TRBJ1-1 | . | 15 | TRBV19 | TGTGCCAGTAGTATAGTGCAGGGTACAGGAACTGAAGCTTTCTTT | CASSIVQGTGTEAFF
TRBD1 | TRBJ2-4 | . | 17 | TRBV5-1 | TGCGCCAGCAGCCCAGGACAGGGGGCCCTAGCCAAAAACATTCAGTACTTC | CASSPGQGALAKNIQYF